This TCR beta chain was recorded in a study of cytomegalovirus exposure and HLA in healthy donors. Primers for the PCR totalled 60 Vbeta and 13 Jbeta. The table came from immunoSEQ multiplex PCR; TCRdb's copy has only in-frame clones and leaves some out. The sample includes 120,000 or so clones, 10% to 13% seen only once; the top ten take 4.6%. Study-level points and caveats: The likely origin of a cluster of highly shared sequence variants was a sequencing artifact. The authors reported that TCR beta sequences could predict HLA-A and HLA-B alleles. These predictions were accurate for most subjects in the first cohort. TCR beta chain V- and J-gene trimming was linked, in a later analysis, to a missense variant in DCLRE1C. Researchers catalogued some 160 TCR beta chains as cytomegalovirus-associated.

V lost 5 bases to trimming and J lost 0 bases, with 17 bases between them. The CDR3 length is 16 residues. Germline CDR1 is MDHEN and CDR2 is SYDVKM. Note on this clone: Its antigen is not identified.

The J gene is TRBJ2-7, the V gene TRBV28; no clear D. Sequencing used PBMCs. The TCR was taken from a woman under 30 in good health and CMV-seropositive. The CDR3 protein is CASSIRSTPGSYEQYF. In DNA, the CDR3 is TGTGCCAGCAGTATTAGGTCCACCCCGGGCTCCTACGAGCAGTACTTC.